The entry below describes one T cell receptor beta chain. The data derive from a study of blood T cell repertoires in COVID-19. The wider study: The origin of the acute and convalescent COVID-19 samples was the United States, Italy and Spain.

TCRdb's table, derived via immunoSEQ multiplex PCR, lists solely in-frame clones and lacks some. The data show about 160,000 clones, 84% seen once. Germline assignment: CDR1 SEHNR and CDR2 FQNEAQ (reference sequence). The CDR3 runs to 15 residues. The junction had 6 bases not matched to a gene; V was cut back by 6 bases and J by 2 bases. The sample consisted of peripheral blood. The source is a man younger than 30 with active or convalescent COVID-19. V gene TRBV7-9 combines with J gene TRBJ2-7, with 11 bases that match TRBD2. Here the CDR3 DNA reads TGTGCCAGCAGTCCAACTAGCGGGAGAACCTACGAGCAGTACTTC. Amino acid sequence: CASSPTSGRTYEQYF.